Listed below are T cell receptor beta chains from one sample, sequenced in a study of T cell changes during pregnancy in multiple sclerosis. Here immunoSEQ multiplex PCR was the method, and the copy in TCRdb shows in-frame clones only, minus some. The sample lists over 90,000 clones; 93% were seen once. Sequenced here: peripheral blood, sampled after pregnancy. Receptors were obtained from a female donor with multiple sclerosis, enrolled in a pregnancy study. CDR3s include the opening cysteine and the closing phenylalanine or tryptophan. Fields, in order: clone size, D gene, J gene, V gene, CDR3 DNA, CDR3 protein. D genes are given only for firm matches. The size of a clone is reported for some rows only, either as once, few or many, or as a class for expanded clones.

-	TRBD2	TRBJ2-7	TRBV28	TGTGCCAGCAGTCCGCGCCGCGGGAGATTTGCCGAGCAGTACTTC	CASSPRRGRFAEQYF
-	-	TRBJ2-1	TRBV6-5	TGTGCCAGCAGAAACAACAGGGAGGGTGAGCAGTTCTTC	CASRNNREGEQFF
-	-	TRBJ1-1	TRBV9	TGTGCCAGCAGCCCTTACCGGGGGATGAACACTGAAGCTTTCTTT	CASSPYRGMNTEAFF
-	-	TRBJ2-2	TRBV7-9	TGTGCCAGCAGCGGACTGGGACATTTCACCAACACCGGGGAGCTGTTTTTT	CASSGLGHFTNTGELFF
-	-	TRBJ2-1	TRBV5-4	TGTGCCAGCAGCTTCGGGGAGCGGTCCTACAATGAGCAGTTCTTC	CASSFGERSYNEQFF
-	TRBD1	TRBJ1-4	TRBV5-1	TGCGCCAGCAGCAGGGGACAGCTTAATGAAAAACTGTTTTTT	CASSRGQLNEKLFF
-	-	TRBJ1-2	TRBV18	TGTGCCAGCTCACCACCGATTCACGGCTATGGCTACACCTTC	CASSPPIHGYGYTF
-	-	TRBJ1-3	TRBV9	TGTGCCAGCAGCGTAGGTACAGCTGGCCCTTCTGGAAACACCATATATTTT	CASSVGTAGPSGNTIYF
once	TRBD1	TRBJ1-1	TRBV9	TGTGCCAGCAGCGCCCCACAGGGGGCATCCACTGAAGCTTTCTTT	CASSAPQGASTEAFF
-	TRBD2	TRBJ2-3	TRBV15	TGTGCCACCAGCAGAGGACTAGCGGGTCTCGATACGCAGTATTTT	CATSRGLAGLDTQYF
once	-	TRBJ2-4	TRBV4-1	TGCGCCAGCAGCCAAGAATGGCGGGAAGGGCCCTTTCAGTACTTC	CASSQEWREGPFQYF
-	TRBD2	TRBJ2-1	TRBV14	TGTGCCAGCAGCCTCCGAATCGGGACTAGCTCCTACAATGAGCAGTTCTTC	CASSLRIGTSSYNEQFF
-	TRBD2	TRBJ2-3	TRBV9	TGTGCCAGCAGCGGGACCGGGACTAGTTCCCTCGGTACGCAGTATTTT	CASSGTGTSSLGTQYF
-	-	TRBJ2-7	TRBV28	TGTGCCAGCAGTTTATGGTTGTCAGAATTTAACTCCTACGAGCAGTACTTC	CASSLWLSEFNSYEQYF
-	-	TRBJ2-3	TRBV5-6	TGTGCCAGCAGCTTGGCCAGGGCTAGCACAGATACGCAGTATTTT	CASSLARASTDTQYF
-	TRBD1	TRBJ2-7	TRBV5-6	TGTGCCAGCAGCTTGTTACCGGGACAGGGTATTGACGAGCAGTACTTC	CASSLLPGQGIDEQYF
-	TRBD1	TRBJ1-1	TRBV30	TGTGCCTGGAGTCAGTCGGGACAGGGGGTTGAAGCTTTCTTT	CAWSQSGQGVEAFF
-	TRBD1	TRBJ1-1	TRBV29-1	TGCAGCGTTGAAAGGCCAGGGACAGGGATCCCTGAAGCTTTCTTT	CSVERPGTGIPEAFF
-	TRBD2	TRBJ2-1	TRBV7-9	TGTGCCAGCAGCCAGAGCGGGAGTTCCTACAATGAGCAGTTCTTC	CASSQSGSSYNEQFF
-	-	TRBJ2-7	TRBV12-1	TGTGCCAGCAGCTTTAGCCTAGCATACTACGAGCAGTACTTC	CASSFSLAYYEQYF
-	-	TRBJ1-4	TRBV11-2	TGTGCCAGCAGCTTTGGACTCGGGGAAGAAAAACTGTTTTTT	CASSFGLGEEKLFF
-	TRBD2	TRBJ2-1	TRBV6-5	TGTGCCAGCCAAACTAGCGGGCTACGCTACAATGAGCAGTTCTTC	CASQTSGLRYNEQFF
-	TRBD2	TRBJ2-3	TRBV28	TGTGCCAGCAGTTTTCCGACTAGCGGGACAGATACGCAGTATTTT	CASSFPTSGTDTQYF
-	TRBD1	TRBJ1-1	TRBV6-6	TGTGCCAGCAGCCAGGGGGGCACTGAAGCTTTCTTT	CASSQGGTEAFF
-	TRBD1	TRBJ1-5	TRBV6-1	TGTGCCAGCAGTGGGACAGGGTTGGGTCAGCCCCAGCATTTT	CASSGTGLGQPQHF
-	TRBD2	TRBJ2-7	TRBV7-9	TGTGCCAGCAGCCCTGGGGGACTCTCAGCGGGAGGCCACTCCTACGAGCAGTACTTC	CASSPGGLSAGGHSYEQYF
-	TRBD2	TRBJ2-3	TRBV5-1	TGCGCCAGCAGCTCCGGGACTAGCGGGAGGGGCACAGATACGCAGTATTTT	CASSSGTSGRGTDTQYF
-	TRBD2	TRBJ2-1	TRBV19	TGTGCCAGTAGCTCCGGGACTAGCACTGAGCAGTTCTTC	CASSSGTSTEQFF
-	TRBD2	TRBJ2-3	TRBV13	TGTGCCAGCAGCATTTCACTAGCGGGGACTAGCACAGATACGCAGTATTTT	CASSISLAGTSTDTQYF
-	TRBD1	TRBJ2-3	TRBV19	TGTGCCAGTAGTATGACAGGGTGGTCCGATACGCAGTATTTT	CASSMTGWSDTQYF
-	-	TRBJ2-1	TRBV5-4	TGTGCCAGCAGCCAGACCGACAGTTTCCACAATGAGCAGTTCTTC	CASSQTDSFHNEQFF
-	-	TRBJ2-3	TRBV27	TGTGCCAGCAGTTTCCAGCGGAGCACAGATACGCAGTATTTT	CASSFQRSTDTQYF
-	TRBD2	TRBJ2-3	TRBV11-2	TGTGCCAGCAGCACTAGCGCCTCAGATCAGGAAACAGATACGCAGTATTTT	CASSTSASDQETDTQYF
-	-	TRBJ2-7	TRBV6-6	TGTGCCAGCACACATACCGGGCGTAGGGGCAACGAGCAGTACTTC	CASTHTGRRGNEQYF
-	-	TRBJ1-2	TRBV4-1	TGCGCCAGCAGTACCCCCGCGGTGAACTATGGCTACACCTTC	CASSTPAVNYGYTF
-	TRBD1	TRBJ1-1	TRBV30	TGTGCCGGGACGTGGGACAGGTCGAACACTGAAGCTTTCTTT	CAGTWDRSNTEAFF
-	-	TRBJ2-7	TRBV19	TGTGCCAGTAGTAGGGACATCTACTACGAGCAGTACTTC	CASSRDIYYEQYF
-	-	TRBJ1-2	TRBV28	TGTGCCAGCAGTTACAGGGTTCACTATGGCTACACCTTC	CASSYRVHYGYTF
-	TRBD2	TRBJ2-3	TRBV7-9	TGTGCCAGCAGCTTCCCAAGGACTAGCGGGAGCCCCACAGATACGCAGTATTTT	CASSFPRTSGSPTDTQYF
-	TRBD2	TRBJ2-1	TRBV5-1	TGCGCCAGCAGGGAGGGCGGGAGAGGGTCGAATGAGCAGTTCTTC	CASREGGRGSNEQFF
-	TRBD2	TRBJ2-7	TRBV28	TGTGCCAGCGAGAGCGGGACTAACTACGAGCAGTACTTC	CASESGTNYEQYF
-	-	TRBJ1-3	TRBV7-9	TGTGCCAGCAGCTGGGGACTTGGAGGCTCTGGAAACACCATATATTTT	CASSWGLGGSGNTIYF
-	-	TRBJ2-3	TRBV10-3	TGTGCCATCAGTGACAGGGGTAGCACAGATACGCAGTATTTT	CAISDRGSTDTQYF
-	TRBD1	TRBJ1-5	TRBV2	TGTGCCAGCAGTGAAGACAGGGGCGGTCAGCCCCAGCATTTT	CASSEDRGGQPQHF
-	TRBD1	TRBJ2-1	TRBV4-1	TGCGCCAGCAGCCCGACCGAGACAGGGCAATATGAGCAGTTCTTC	CASSPTETGQYEQFF
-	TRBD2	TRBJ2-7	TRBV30	TGTGCCGGGACTAGCGGGACCTACGAGCAGTACTTC	CAGTSGTYEQYF
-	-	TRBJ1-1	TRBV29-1	TGCAGCGCAAAAGGGAGTAACACTGAAGCTTTCTTT	CSAKGSNTEAFF
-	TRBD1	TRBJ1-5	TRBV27	TGTGCCAGCAGTAGACAGGGGGTGAGGCAGCCCCAGCATTTT	CASSRQGVRQPQHF
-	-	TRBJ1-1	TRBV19	TGTGCCAGTAGTATAACAGGGTACACTGAAGCTTTCTTT	CASSITGYTEAFF
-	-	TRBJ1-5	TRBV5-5	TGTGCCAGCAGCCCAACCGGACAGTCCCATCAGCCCCAGCATTTT	CASSPTGQSHQPQHF
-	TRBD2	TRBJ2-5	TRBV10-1	TGCGCCAGCAGTGAGAATCTAGCGGGCAATAGGGAGACCCAGTACTTC	CASSENLAGNRETQYF
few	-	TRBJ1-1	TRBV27	TGTGCCAGCAGTTTATCAGGAGGGTATGTAGCTTTCTTT	CASSLSGGYVAFF
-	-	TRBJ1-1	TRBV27	TGTGCCAGCAGCGCGGGACCGAACACTGAAGCTTTCTTT	CASSAGPNTEAFF
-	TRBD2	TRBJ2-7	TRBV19	TGTGCCAGTAGTATTGGCGGGGGGCTTCCCTACGAGCAGTACTTC	CASSIGGGLPYEQYF